This TCR beta chain was profiled in a study of blood T cell repertoires in COVID-19. Study in general: T cells, B-cell-depleted T cells, or PBMCs provided the cDNA or gDNA that served as material.

Seattle participants joined during active infection and were tracked over time. The CDR3 sequence is 11 residues long. V was pared by 5 bases and J by 9 bases, with 3 bases of the junction left unmatched. Germline CDR1 is MNHEY and CDR2 is SVGEGT. As originally analysed: Amplifying reference gene primers gave estimates of nucleated cell counts. Method: immunoSEQ multiplex PCR; TCRdb's copy keeps in-frame clones and lacks some. The V and J calls and the clone size are those of that table, but D and trimming were determined from the DNA. In the table there are over 250,000 clones, 86% of which are singletons.

This chain joins TRBV6-2 or TRBV6-3 and TRBJ1-1; 7 nucleotides line up with TRBD1. The sequenced sample was peripheral blood. The receptor was derived from a woman in her seventies with COVID-19, enrolled during active disease. The CDR3: CASSPGQQAFF. CDR3 nucleotides: TGTGCCAGCAGTCCGGGACAGCAAGCTTTCTTT.